What follows describes a single T cell receptor beta chain. These data are taken from a study of molecular identifiers for immune sequencing clone quantification. Bulk TCR library preparation followed previously described methods with listed TCR primers. From the PCR reads, TCRdb called clonotypes with MiXCR, one entry per CDR3 protein. The profile covers about 100,000 distinct CDR3 sequences, with roughly a third appearing a single time and 4% to 5% taken by the ten largest. Germline values: CDR1 SEHNR, CDR2 FQNEAQ (reference sequence). V was pared by 5 bases and J by 6 bases, with 11 bases of the junction left unmatched. CDR3 length: 16 amino acids.

The V call is TRBV7-9, the J call TRBJ2-1; 9 bases fit TRBD1. This receptor was obtained from a human donor in good health. Some libraries in this study had Jurkat cell RNA spiked in. The sample consisted of naive CD8+ T cells from blood, with Jurkat cell RNA spiked in. Subset denoted: FACS-sorted CD8+CD4-CCR7+CD45RA+ naive T cells. CDR3 nucleotide sequence: TGTGCCAGCAGCACGGACAGGGGATGGGTGGGCAATGAGCAGTTCTTC. Translating gives CASSTDRGWVGNEQFF.